Detailed here is one TCR beta chain. Its antigen is unknown. It has no much larger one-base neighbor in the sample; base qualities were not kept. The sample's time point label, in plain terms: cycle 2 day 1 (C2D1) of nivolumab. Every trial patient had relapsed following autologous stem cell transplantation, and prior brentuximab vedotin exposure was what differed among cohorts A, B and C. The trial cohort included 50 or so patients with relapsed/refractory classical Hodgkin lymphoma, and each patient had a best overall response of complete response, partial response or progressive disease. Single-agent nivolumab was administered to trial patients in the multi-cohort phase II CheckMate 205 trial. An independent review committee assessed best overall response by applying the 2007 International Working Group response criteria. Trial PBMCs were collected just before the start of nivolumab (C1D1) and during therapy at cycle 2 day 1 and cycle 4 day 1. Peripheral blood was collected in 8 mL Vacutainer Cell Preparation Tubes, from which PBMCs were isolated by centrifugation and then cryopreserved.

This sample is part of a study of PD-1 blockade in classical Hodgkin lymphoma (dated by TCRdb to 2020 to 2021). Regarding the study in general: Nivolumab dosing was 3 mg/kg intravenously every 2 weeks, continuing until either disease progression or unacceptable toxicity. The study used TCR beta sequencing and CyTOF to define a peripheral blood immune signature of response to PD-1 blockade in classical Hodgkin lymphoma. General findings and caveats noted by the study authors: The study was restricted to a single clinical trial cohort, and the causes of repertoire differences, possibly disease activity or prior therapy, were left undefined. Among trial patients, those achieving complete response had baseline diversity similar to that of newly diagnosed patients, while diversity was significantly lower in partial responders and progressors. Lower diversity was seen in patients whose nivolumab began less than 1 year after ASCT, and these patients were left out of later analyses so that immune reconstitution would not confound the results. Newly diagnosed patients were reported to have lower baseline TCR diversity than healthy donors, and relapsed/refractory patients were reported to have lower baseline TCR diversity still. CD4+ but not CD8+ TCR diversity rose significantly by C4D1 (p=0.0027 vs p=0.16), most apparent in complete responders (p=0.02).

In the germline V gene (reference sequence), CDR1 corresponds to SEHNR and CDR2 to FQNEAQ. V is reduced by 4 bases and J by 2 bases, leaving a spacing of 17 bases between them. The CDR3 runs 16 amino acids, cysteine and phenylalanine included. Only the CDR3 DNA stays, 48 bases, in frame from base 1. Genomic DNA was extracted with the Qiagen DNeasy kit from unsorted PBMCs and from negatively selected CD4+ and CD8+ fractions. TCR beta CDR3 regions were subjected to amplification by immunoSEQ multiplex PCR with primers that anneal to V and J segments. A synthetic immune receptor repertoire was used to minimize amplification bias, and remaining bias was computationally removed after sequencing. The study's own analysis went as follows. Repertoire diversity was quantified as the Shannon entropy index using custom Python scripts. Unsorted, CD4+ and CD8+ repertoires were examined separately, except in combined analyses, for which CD4+ and CD8+ sequences were merged in silico. Clonal expansion was defined as at least a 2-fold frequency increase after treatment relative to C1D1, with a pseudocount of 0.5 for undetected baseline clones. Singleton clones were defined as clones with 0 or 1 copy at C1D1, and non-singleton clones were defined as clones with 2 or more copies. Clones expanded in unsorted samples were assigned a CD4+, CD8+ or unknown annotation through matching of protein sequences in sorted samples from the same patient. Wilcoxon tests on paired samples were used to test diversity changes from C1D1 to C4D1. The table comes from immuneACCESS by way of TCRdb, which keeps in-frame sequences with V and J called. Part of the clones is missing from these tables; in studies checked, under half for an unresolved V gene and the rest for unknown reasons. V and J calls and clone size come straight from that table; D and trimming were deduced from the DNA. The sample table holds about 27,000 clones, of which approximately 81% were seen once. Together, the top ten hold around 35% of the sample.

The TCR comes from a human donor with classical Hodgkin lymphoma. The chain was built from TRBV7-9 and TRBJ2-5; D gene: possibly TRBD2, on 6 matching bases. Sample: peripheral blood mononuclear cells (PBMCs), taken before the second cycle of nivolumab. The DNA sequence is given as TGTGCCAGCAGCTGGTGGGGGGTACGGGATCAAGAGACCCAGTACTTC. This translates into CASSWWGVRDQETQYF.